This T cell receptor (beta chain) came from a study of blood T cell repertoires in COVID-19 (dated by TCRdb to the early 2020s). Some background on the complete study: Collaborator samples came from the United States, Italy and Spain and covered acute and convalescent phases of COVID-19. Samples came from the ongoing ImmuneRACE study (first 160 participants) plus 1,254 subjects from 6 global collaborators. The prospective study material was composed of cDNA or gDNA derived from T cells, B-cell-depleted T cells, or PBMCs. The sample metadata nearly always contained a de-identified subject ID, COVID-19 status, age in years and sex. Where available, HLA class I and class II types were taken from metadata supplied by the sample provider and were not determined by assay-based typing. The dataset comprised deeply sampled blood TCRbeta repertoires from subjects exposed to, actively infected with, or recovered from COVID-19. The repertoires were released in a freely available public database meant as a resource for research on the immune response to SARS-CoV-2. Beyond this particular receptor, the publication reports: Clinical and demographic metadata were provided uncurated, with the amount varying by source and participant.

Each collaborating institution followed its own protocols to collect whole blood in K2EDTA tubes. For TCRbeta analysis, collaborators shipped samples in one of three forms: frozen whole blood, isolated PBMCs, or DNA extracted from either of those sample types. A word on this clone: Its recognized antigen is unknown. Per-base qualities were not stored, and no clone one base away is much larger.

V lost 2 bases and J lost 5 bases, and the count of bases not matched to a germline gene is 8. The CDR3 spans 16 residues, from the cysteine through the phenylalanine. Left in the record is the CDR3 DNA by itself, 48 bases read in frame from the first base. From the germline V gene, CDR1 is SGDLS and CDR2 is YYNGEE. TCRbeta CDR3 regions were amplified from genomic DNA using the immunoSEQ Assay, a bias-controlled multiplex PCR. The original pipeline was this. The number of nucleated cells in each sample was estimated from the amplification of reference gene primers within the assay. To quantify the absolute abundance of each unique TCRbeta CDR3 rearrangement, sequence reads were collapsed and filtered. For each sample, productive Simpson clonality was calculated as the square root of Simpson's diversity index over productive rearrangements. TCRdb stores this immuneACCESS table with in-frame sequences only. Part of the clones is absent; in the studies checked, under half of the shortfall reflects unresolved V genes, and no reason is known for the rest. Clone size and the V and J calls come from that table; the DNA yielded D and trimming. This sample holds approximately 85,000 clones; 90% were observed only once. 0.8% to 1.3% of the sample lies in the top ten.

The TCR originated in a woman between 45 and 60 years old in a cohort sampled during active COVID-19. The chain joins TRBV9 to TRBJ2-2, and 8 junctional nucleotides match TRBD1. Sequences were obtained from peripheral blood. The sequenced DNA: TGTGCCAGCAGCGTTAGACAGGGGCGAAAAACCGGGGAGCTGTTTTTT. This translates into CASSVRQGRKTGELFF.